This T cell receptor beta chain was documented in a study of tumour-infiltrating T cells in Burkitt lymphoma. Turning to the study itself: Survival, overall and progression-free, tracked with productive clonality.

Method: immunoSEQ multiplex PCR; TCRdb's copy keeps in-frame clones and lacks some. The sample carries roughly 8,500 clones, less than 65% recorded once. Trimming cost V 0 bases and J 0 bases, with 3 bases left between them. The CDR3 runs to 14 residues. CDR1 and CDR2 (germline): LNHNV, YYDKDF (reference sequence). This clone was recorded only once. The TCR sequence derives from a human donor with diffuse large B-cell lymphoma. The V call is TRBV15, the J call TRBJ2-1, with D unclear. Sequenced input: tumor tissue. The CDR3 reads CATSRDLSYNEQFF. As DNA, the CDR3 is TGTGCCACCAGCAGAGATCTCTCCTACAATGAGCAGTTCTTC. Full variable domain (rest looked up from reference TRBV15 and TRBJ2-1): DAMVIQNPRYQVTQFGKPVTLSCSQTLNHNVMYWYQQKSSQAPKLLFHYYDKDFNNEADTPDNFQSRRPNTSFCFLDIRSPGLGDTAMYLCATSRDLSYNEQFFGPGTRLTVL.